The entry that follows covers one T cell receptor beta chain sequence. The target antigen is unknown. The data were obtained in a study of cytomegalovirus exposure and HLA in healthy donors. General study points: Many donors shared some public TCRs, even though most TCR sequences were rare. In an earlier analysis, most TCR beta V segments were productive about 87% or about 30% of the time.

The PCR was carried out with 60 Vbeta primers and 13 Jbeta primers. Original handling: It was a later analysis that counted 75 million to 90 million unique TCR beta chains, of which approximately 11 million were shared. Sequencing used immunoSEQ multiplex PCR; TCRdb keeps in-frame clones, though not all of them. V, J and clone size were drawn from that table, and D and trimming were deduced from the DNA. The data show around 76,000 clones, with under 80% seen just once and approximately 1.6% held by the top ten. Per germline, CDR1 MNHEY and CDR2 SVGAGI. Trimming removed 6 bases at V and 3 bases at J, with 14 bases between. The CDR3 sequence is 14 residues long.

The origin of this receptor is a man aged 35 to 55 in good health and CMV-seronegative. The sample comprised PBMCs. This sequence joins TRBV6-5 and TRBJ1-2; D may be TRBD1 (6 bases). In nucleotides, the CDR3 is TGTGCCAGCAGGCGACAGGCCCTAGACTATGGCTACACCTTC. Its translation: CASRRQALDYGYTF.